Following are 20 T cell receptor beta chains from one sample sequenced in a study of tumor-infiltrating lymphocytes in primary liver carcinoma. Starting material for RNA and DNA co-extraction consisted of roughly 19-30 mg of unsorted bulk tissue. From approximately 450 ng total RNA, TCR beta cDNA was generated with a primer in the constant region. Three nested multiplex PCR rounds, a slightly modified ARM-PCR method, built the TCR beta libraries. TRBV1-TRBV30 forward primers and a C-beta reverse primer were used in the first two PCR rounds, which each ran for around 11 cycles. TCRdb used MiXCR to reprocess the multiplex PCR reads, holding one entry per CDR3 protein. This table holds 50,000 to 70,000 distinct CDR3 sequences, less than 85% found once. The material sequenced was liver tumor tissue from sampling region 2. The sample's subset: tumor region T2, inferior pole. These receptor sequences come from a man in his forties or fifties with primary liver carcinoma and hepatitis B virus infection.

This chain joins TRBV12-3 or TRBV12-4 and TRBJ2-1; the D is unclear. This CDR3 is 15 amino acids long. V lost 6 bases and J lost 0, with 12 bases in between. The DNA of the CDR3 is TGTGCCAGCAGCCCCTTGGCGGTCTCCTACAATGAGCAGTTCTTC. It yields the protein CASSPLAVSYNEQFF.

Turning to this clonotype: At one boundary the junction diverges from the germline segment, which might be a read error. The chain couples TRBV29-1 to TRBJ1-4; TRBD1 might be the D (5 bases). Per germline, CDR1 SQVTM and CDR2 ANQGSEA. This CDR3 is 11 amino acids long. The CDR3 here is CSVGWGENLFF. CDR3 sequence (DNA): TGCAGCGTCGGTTGGGGGGAAAACCTGTTTTTT.

For this clonotype: At one end the junction does not follow the germline gene, possibly because of a read error. The gene calls are TRBV4-2 and TRBJ1-1; 8 nucleotides align to TRBD1. Germline V lookup: CDR1 LGHNA, CDR2 YNFKEQ. The CDR3 is 17 amino acids. Here the CDR3 reads CASRQEHGQGFWAEAFF. In DNA, the CDR3 is TGTGCCAGCAGGCAAGAGCACGGACAGGGTTTTTGGGCTGAGGCTTTCTTT.

In its sample, this clonotype was seen many times. The chain recombines TRBV12-3 or TRBV12-4 with TRBJ2-7; 15 bases map to TRBD2. The CDR3 runs 16 residues. The ends lost 6 bases at V and 5 bases at J; junction bases unmatched: 8. DNA of the CDR3: TGTGCCAGCAGCTTTGGACTAGCGGGAGGGTTCCACGAGCAGTACTTC. It is translated as CASSFGLAGGFHEQYF.

This clonotype is labeled as medium-sized. This chain links TRBV14 with TRBJ2-7; 7 positions match TRBD1. Germline-derived CDR1 and CDR2 are SGHDN and FVKESK. The CDR3 covers 13 residues. V shed 5 bases, J shed 1 base, and the junction held 2 bases outside the gene matches. CDR3 coding DNA: TGTGCCAGCAGCACACAGGGGTCCTACGAGCAGTACTTC. Its translation is CASSTQGSYEQYF.

The chain carries TRBV6-6 and TRBJ1-5; 9 bases are a match to TRBD1. The CDR3 is 14 residues long. Germline CDR1 reads MNHNY; CDR2 reads SVGAGI (reference sequence). Germline trimming cut 7 bases from V and 14 bases from J; bases unmatched to any gene: 15. CDR3 sequence reads: CASTRGQGNQPKHF. The CDR3 bases are TGTGCCAGCACCCGCGGACAGGGGAATCAGCCAAAGCATTTT.

On this clonotype itself: Sequence at one end of the junction differs from germline and may be a read error. The rearrangement joins TRBV11-1 to TRBJ2-7; no clear D gene. From germline, CDR1 is SGHAT and CDR2 FQDESV (reference sequence). The CDR3 length is 16 residues. As DNA, the CDR3 is TGTGCCACCAGCTCAAGAGTCTCTTTCAGCCTCTACGAACAGTACTTC. The encoded protein is CATSSRVSFSLYEQYF.

Notes on this clonotype: One junction end does not reproduce the germline sequence, and a read error may be involved. The rearrangement links TRBV12-3 or TRBV12-4 to TRBJ1-5; unclear D gene. The CDR3 is 13 amino acids. The CDR3 is CASIDMNNQPQHF. The DNA for the CDR3 is TGTGCTAGCATAGACATGAACAATCAGCCCCAGCATTTT.

As for this clonotype: This is likely a read error, given that the CDR3 carries no conserved phenylalanine or tryptophan at its end. The chain joins TRBV11-2 to TRBJ1-6; 11 bases are a match to TRBD1. V lost 2 bases to trimming and J lost 14 bases; unmatched junction nucleotides: 11. Per germline, CDR1 SGHAT and CDR2 FQNNGV. The CDR3 contains 16 residues. The CDR3 reads CASSLLSGQGVLSLHI. As DNA, the CDR3 is TGTGCCAGCAGCTTATTGTCGGGACAGGGGGTTTTATCCCTCCACATT.

Of note for this clonotype: This is likely a read error, given that the CDR3 carries no conserved phenylalanine or tryptophan at its end. J is TRBJ2-3 and V is TRBV25-1, with D maybe TRBD1 (5 bases). The CDR3 is 14 amino acids. V was shortened by 4 bases and J by 7 bases, with 15 bases between the two germline ends. Germline-derived CDR1 and CDR2 are MGHDK and SYGVNS. The DNA for the CDR3 is TGTGCCAGCAGTGGTGACAGTCAAGCATATACGCAGTATCTT. Translated, it gives CASSGDSQAYTQYL.

The chain links TRBV2 to TRBJ2-3, with D unresolved. The CDR3 covers 13 residues. CDR1 SNHLY and CDR2 FYNNEI come from the germline V gene. Trimming cost V 2 bases and J 1 base, with 4 bases left between them. In nucleotides, the CDR3 is TGTGCCAGCAGTGAAACTCGCACAGATACGCAGTATTTT. Its translation is CASSETRTDTQYF.

As for this clonotype: The CDR3 end shows no conserved phenylalanine or tryptophan, and so a read error is likely. The chain combines TRBV11-2 with TRBJ2-7, with a tentative D call TRBD2 (5 bases). CDR1 and CDR2 (germline): SGHAT, FQNNGV. The CDR3 has 15 residues. The DNA of the CDR3 is TGTGCTAGCAGCTTAGATTCCGGGATCTCTGGCGAGCAGTACCTC. Its translation: CASSLDSGISGEQYL.

V usage is TRBV6-1 and J usage is TRBJ1-5, with 7 positions matching TRBD1. This CDR3 contains 15 residues. With V trimmed by 4 bases and J by 4 bases, 7 bases remained unmatched. Germline lookup yields CDR1 MNHNS and CDR2 SASEGT. The CDR3 DNA follows: TGTGCCAGCAGTGTCACAGGGGCCATTAATCAGCCCCAGCATTTT. Its protein product is CASSVTGAINQPQHF.

Concerning this clonotype: A read error may produce the germline difference seen at one junction end. The chain couples TRBV7-9 to TRBJ2-3, with 7 bases lining up with TRBD1. The CDR3 loop spans 15 amino acids. Germline V lookup: CDR1 SEHNR, CDR2 FQNEAQ (reference sequence). The CDR3 DNA sequence: TGTGTCAGCAGCATACGGGACAGCGACACAGATACGCAGTATTTT. Residues: CVSSIRDSDTDTQYF. Using reference TRBV7-9 and TRBJ2-3 for the parts outside the CDR3, the full variable domain is DTGVSQNPRHKITKRGQNVTFRCDPISEHNRLYWYRQTLGQGPEFLTYFQNEAQLEKSRLLSDRFSAERPKGSFSTLEIQRTEQGDSAMYLCVSSIRDSDTDTQYFGPGTRLTVL.

V usage is TRBV11-2 and J usage is TRBJ2-5; D is undetermined. Germline CDR1 is SGHAT and CDR2 is FQNNGV. Trimming removed 4 bases from V and 9 bases from J, with 18 bases in between. CDR3 length: 14 residues. The CDR3 is CASSSTAILLSQYF. As DNA, the CDR3 is TGTGCCAGCAGCTCGACGGCGATATTATTATCCCAGTACTTC.

For this clonotype: This likely comes from a read error, as the CDR3 has no conserved phenylalanine or tryptophan at its end. The V gene is TRBV6-1, the J gene TRBJ1-2, with D hard to call. Germline V CDR1 and CDR2: MNHNS, SASEGT. CDR3 length equals 13 residues. The CDR3 sequence is CASGERVSNGYTL. The CDR3 nucleotides read TGTGCCAGCGGTGAACGGGTGTCTAACGGCTACACCCTC.

Details on this clonotype: A junction boundary mismatches the germline segment, possibly from a read error. The chain recombines TRBV4-1 with TRBJ2-1; TRBD2 matches 12 bases. The CDR3 is made up of 13 amino acids. The germline V gene encodes CDR1 MGHRA and CDR2 YSYEKL. CDR3 in DNA: TGTGCCAGCAGCCATGAGACTAGCGGGAGAGGGCTCTTC. Its protein product is CASSHETSGRGLF.

As to this clonotype: A much more abundant neighbour one base away suggests this may be a read error. The CDR3 does not close with the conserved phenylalanine or tryptophan, likely indicating a read error. The chain carries TRBV4-2 and TRBJ1-2; a possible D gene is TRBD1 (5 bases). Trimming shortened V by 0 bases and J by 8 bases, and 13 bases separated the two germline ends. The CDR3 length is 14 residues. Germline V gene lookup returns CDR1 LGHNA and CDR2 YNFKEQ. CDR3 loop: CASSQDRTGWGYTL. In DNA, the CDR3 is TGTGCCAGCAGCCAAGATCGAACAGGCTGGGGCTACACCTTG.

This clonotype is categorized as medium-sized (0.01 to 0.1%). This chain links TRBV11-2 with TRBJ1-1; D remains ambiguous. This CDR3 is 13 amino acids long. Germline V lookup: CDR1 SGHAT, CDR2 FQNNGV. V was trimmed by 0 bases and J by 4 bases, leaving 6 bases between them. CDR3 in amino acids: CASSLDQVTEAFF. For the CDR3, the DNA is TGTGCCAGCAGCTTAGATCAGGTCACTGAAGCTTTCTTT.

As to this clonotype: Since no conserved phenylalanine or tryptophan closes the CDR3, a read error is the likely cause. The DNA is omitted, as the CDR3 cannot be located on it reliably, and the CDR3 follows TCRdb's listing. V gene TRBV11-2 combines with J gene TRBJ2-5; TRBD1 is the table's D call, not checked against the DNA. Termini included, the CDR3 measures 16 amino acids. The V gene's germline CDR1 is SGHAT and CDR2 FQNNGV. The CDR3 protein is CASSLTAGGSGETQYS.